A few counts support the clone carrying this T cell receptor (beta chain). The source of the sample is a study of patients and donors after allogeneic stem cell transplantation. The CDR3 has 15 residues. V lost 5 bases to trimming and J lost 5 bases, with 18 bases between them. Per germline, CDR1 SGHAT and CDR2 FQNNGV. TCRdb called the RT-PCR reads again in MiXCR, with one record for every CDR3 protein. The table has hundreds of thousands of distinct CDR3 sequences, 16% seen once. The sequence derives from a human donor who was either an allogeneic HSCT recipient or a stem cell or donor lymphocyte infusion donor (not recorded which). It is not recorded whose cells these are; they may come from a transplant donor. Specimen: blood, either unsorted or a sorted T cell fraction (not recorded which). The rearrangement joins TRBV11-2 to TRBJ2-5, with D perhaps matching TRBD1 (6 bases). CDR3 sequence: CASSLGTGQGETQYF. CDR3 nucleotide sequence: TGTGCCAGCAGCCTCGGAACGGGGCAGGGGGAGACCCAGTACTTC.